This T cell receptor (beta chain) derives from a study of CD8 T cells in Susac syndrome. The authors carried out high-throughput sequencing of TCR beta. They applied it to CD8+ and CD4+ T cells obtained from blood. The multiple sclerosis control cohort comprised treatment-naive individuals presenting with stable or active relapsing-remitting disease. Isolation of CD8+ and CD4+ T cells was performed negatively, whereas enrichment of TEMRA cells was done by FACS. Random hexamers served to reverse transcribe roughly 0.45 to 1 ug RNA. Across 54 Vbeta and 13 Jbeta, TCR beta CDR3 was amplified with immunoSEQ multiplex PCR. A single record per CDR3 protein comes from TCRdb applying MiXCR to the immunoSEQ multiplex PCR reads. The sample comprises approximately 300,000 distinct CDR3 sequences, 65% to 90% of which are singletons, and around 0.2% rests with the top ten. The germline gives CDR1 MDHEN, CDR2 SYDVKM. The V end was cut by 1 base, the J end by 0 bases, with 12 bases between. CDR3 length: 16 residues.

The origin of this receptor is a human donor with multiple sclerosis. The sample consisted of CD8+ T cells from PBMCs. The chain employs TRBV28 and TRBJ1-1, with D possibly being TRBD1 (6 bases). CDR3 bases: TGTGCCAGCAGTTTATATCAGGGGTCCTTGAACACTGAAGCTTTCTTT. Residues: CASSLYQGSLNTEAFF.